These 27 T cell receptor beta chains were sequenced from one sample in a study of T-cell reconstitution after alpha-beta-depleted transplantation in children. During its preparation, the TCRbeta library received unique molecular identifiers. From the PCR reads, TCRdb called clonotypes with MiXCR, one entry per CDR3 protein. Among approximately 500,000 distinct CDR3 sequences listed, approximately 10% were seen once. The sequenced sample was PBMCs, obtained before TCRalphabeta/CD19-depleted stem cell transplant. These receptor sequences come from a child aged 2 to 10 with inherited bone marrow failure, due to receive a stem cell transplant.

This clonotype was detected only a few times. CDR3 protein: CASSLRGPDRGNQPQHF. Here the CDR3 DNA reads TGTGCCAGCAGTCTCCGGGGCCCTGACAGGGGCAATCAGCCCCAGCATTTT. The chain couples TRBV27 to TRBJ1-5; 7 nucleotides line up with TRBD1. Germline trimming cut 5 bases from V and 2 bases from J; bases unmatched to any gene: 12. Germline loops: CDR1 MNHEY, CDR2 SMNVEV (reference sequence). The CDR3 extends over 17 amino acids.

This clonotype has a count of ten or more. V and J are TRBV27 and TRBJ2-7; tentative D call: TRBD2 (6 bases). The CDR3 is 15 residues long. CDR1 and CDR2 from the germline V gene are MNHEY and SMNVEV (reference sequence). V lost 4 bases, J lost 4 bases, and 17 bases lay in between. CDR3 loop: CASSSFPGTAYEQYF. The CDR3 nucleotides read TGTGCCAGCAGTTCTTTTCCCGGGACTGCATACGAGCAGTACTTC.

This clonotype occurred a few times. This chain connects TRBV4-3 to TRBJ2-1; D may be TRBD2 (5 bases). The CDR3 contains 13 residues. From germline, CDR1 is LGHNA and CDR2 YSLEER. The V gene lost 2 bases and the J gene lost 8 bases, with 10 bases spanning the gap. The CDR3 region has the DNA TGCGCCAGCAGCCAACGACTACCGCATGAGCAGTTCTTC. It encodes CASSQRLPHEQFF.

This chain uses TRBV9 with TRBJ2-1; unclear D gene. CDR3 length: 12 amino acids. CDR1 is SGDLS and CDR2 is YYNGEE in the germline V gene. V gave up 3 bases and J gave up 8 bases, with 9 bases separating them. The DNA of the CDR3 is TGTGCCAGCAGCGCAGCCCACCATGAGCAGTTCTTC. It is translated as CASSAAHHEQFF.

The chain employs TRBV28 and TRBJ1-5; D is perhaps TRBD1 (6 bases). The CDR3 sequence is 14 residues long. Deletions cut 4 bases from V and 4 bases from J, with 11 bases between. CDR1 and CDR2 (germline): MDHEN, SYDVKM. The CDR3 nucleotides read TGTGCCAGCAGTTCTCCAGGGGATAATCAGCCCCAGCATTTT. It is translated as CASSSPGDNQPQHF.

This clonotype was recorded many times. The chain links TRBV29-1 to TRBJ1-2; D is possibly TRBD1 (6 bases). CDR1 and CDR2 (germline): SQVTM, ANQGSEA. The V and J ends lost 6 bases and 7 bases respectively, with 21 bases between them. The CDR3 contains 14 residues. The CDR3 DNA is TGCAGCGTCGCCTCTTTGAGTCAGGGGCCTGGCTACACCTTC. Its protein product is CSVASLSQGPGYTF.

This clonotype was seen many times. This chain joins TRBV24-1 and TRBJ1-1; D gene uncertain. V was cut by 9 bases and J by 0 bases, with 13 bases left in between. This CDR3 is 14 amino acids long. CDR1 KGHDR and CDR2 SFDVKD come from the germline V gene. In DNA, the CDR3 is TGTGCCACCTCGCGGGGAGGTATGAACACTGAAGCTTTCTTT. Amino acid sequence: CATSRGGMNTEAFF.

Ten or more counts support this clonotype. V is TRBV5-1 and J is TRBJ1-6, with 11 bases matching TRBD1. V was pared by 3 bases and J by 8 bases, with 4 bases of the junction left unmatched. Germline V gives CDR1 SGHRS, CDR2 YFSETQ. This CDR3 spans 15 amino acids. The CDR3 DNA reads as TGCGCCAGCAGCTCGGGACAGGGGGGTGATTCACCCCTCCACTTT. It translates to CASSSGQGGDSPLHF.

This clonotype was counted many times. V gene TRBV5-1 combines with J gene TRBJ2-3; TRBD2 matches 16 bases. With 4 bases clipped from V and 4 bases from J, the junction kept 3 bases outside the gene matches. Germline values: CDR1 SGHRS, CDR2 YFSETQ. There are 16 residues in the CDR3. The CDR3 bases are TGCGCCAGCAGCGTGGGACTAGCGGGAGGGCCAGATACGCAGTATTTT. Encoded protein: CASSVGLAGGPDTQYF.

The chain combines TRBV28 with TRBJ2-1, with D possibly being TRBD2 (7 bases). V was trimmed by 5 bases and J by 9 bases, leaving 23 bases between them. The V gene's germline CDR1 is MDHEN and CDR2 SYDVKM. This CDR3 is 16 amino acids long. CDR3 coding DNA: TGTGCCAGCAGTCCGCCTGGGGGGGGCATCTTCGGTGAGCAGTTCTTC. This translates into CASSPPGGGIFGEQFF.

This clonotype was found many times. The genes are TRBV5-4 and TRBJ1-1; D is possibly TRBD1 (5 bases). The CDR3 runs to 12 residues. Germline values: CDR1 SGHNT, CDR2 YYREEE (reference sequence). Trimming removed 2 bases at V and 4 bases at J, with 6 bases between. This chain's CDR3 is CASSFGGTEAFF. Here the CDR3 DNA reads TGTGCCAGCAGCTTTGGGGGCACTGAAGCTTTCTTT.

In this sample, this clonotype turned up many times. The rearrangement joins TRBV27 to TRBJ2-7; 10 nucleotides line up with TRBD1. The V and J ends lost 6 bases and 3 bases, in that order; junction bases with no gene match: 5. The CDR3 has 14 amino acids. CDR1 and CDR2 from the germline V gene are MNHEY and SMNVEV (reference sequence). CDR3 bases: TGTGCCAGCAGGGACAGGGGGGGAGACTACGAGCAGTACTTC. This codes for CASRDRGGDYEQYF.

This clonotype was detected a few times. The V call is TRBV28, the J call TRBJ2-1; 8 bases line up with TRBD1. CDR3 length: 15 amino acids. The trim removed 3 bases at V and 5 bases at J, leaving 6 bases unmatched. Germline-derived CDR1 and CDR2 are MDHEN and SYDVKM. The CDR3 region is CASSFGQGLDNEQFF. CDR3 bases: TGTGCCAGCAGTTTCGGACAGGGTTTGGACAATGAGCAGTTCTTC.

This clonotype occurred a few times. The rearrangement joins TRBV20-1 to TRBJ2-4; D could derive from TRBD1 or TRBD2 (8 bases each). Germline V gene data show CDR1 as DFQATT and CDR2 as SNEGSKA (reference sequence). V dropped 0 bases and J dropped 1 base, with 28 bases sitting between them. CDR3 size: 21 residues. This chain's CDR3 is CSARDTGGKQAGGWAKNIQYF. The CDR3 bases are TGCAGTGCTAGAGACACAGGGGGGAAACAGGCGGGAGGTTGGGCCAAAAACATTCAGTACTTC.

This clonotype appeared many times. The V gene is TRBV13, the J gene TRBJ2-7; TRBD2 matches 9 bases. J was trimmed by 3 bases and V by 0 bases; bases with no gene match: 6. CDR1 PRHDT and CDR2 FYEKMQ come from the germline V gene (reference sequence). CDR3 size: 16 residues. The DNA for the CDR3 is TGTGCCAGCAGCTTAGGGACTAGCGGTACGTTCTACGAGCAGTACTTC. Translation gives CASSLGTSGTFYEQYF.

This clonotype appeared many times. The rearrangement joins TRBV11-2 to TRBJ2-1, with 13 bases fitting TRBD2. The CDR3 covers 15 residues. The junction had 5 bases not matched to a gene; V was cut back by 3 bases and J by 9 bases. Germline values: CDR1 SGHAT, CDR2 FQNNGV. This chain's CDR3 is CASSFVLAGGGEQFF. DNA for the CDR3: TGTGCCAGCAGCTTTGTACTAGCGGGAGGGGGTGAGCAGTTCTTC.

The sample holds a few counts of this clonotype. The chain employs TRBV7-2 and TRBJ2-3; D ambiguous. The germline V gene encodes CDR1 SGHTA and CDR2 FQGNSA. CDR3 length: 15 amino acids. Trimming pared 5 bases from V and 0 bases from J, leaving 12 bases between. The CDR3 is CASSRPPSSTDTQYF. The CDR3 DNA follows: TGTGCCAGCAGCCGCCCTCCGAGTAGCACAGATACGCAGTATTTT.

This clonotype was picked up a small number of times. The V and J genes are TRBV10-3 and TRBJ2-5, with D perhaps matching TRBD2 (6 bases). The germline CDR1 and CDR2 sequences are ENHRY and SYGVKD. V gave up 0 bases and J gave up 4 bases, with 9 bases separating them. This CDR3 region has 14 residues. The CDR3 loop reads CAISESGGGETQYF. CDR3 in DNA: TGTGCCATCAGTGAGTCCGGGGGAGGAGAGACCCAGTACTTC.

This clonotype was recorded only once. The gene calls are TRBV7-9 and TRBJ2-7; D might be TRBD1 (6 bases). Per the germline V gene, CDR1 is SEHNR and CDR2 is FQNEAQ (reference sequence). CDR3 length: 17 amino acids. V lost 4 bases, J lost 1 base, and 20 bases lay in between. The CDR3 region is CASSSFPGQLSSYEQYF. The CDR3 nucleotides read TGTGCCAGCAGCTCGTTTCCGGGACAACTATCTTCCTACGAGCAGTACTTC.

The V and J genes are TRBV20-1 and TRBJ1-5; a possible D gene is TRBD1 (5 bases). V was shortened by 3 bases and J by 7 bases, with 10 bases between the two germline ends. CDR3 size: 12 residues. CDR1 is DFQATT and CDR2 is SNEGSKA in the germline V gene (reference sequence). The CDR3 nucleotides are TGCAGTGCTAGCGCAGGGTACCAGCCCCAGCATTTT. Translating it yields CSASAGYQPQHF.

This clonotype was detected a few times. CDR3 in amino acids: CASRAPGSGPLGYTF. The CDR3 DNA sequence: TGTGCCAGCAGAGCCCCCGGATCCGGGCCCCTTGGCTACACCTTC. The chain uses TRBV7-2 and TRBJ1-2; unclear D gene. In germline, CDR1 is SGHTA, CDR2 FQGNSA. The CDR3 totals 15 residues. With 6 bases removed from V and 7 bases from J, the gap between germline ends came to 21 bases.

The DNA of the CDR3 is TGTGCCAGTAAACTTAGGACGCGGGGCACTGAAGCTTTCTTT. Protein: CASKLRTRGTEAFF. The chain is built from TRBV19 and TRBJ1-1; D gene unclear. The germline V gene encodes CDR1 LNHDA and CDR2 SQIVND (reference sequence). The CDR3 is 14 amino acids. With 7 bases removed from V and 4 bases from J, the gap between germline ends came to 16 bases.

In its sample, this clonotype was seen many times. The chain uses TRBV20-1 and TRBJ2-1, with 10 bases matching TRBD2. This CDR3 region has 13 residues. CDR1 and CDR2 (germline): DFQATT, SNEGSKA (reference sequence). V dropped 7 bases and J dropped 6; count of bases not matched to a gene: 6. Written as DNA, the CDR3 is TGCAGTGGTTTAGCGGGAGGTGGCAATGAGCAGTTCTTC. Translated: CSGLAGGGNEQFF.

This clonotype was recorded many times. For the CDR3, the DNA is TGTGCCAGCAGTTGGGGTGAGGGCCCCTACGAGCAGTACTTC. The encoded protein is CASSWGEGPYEQYF. The V and J genes are TRBV27 and TRBJ2-7; D is perhaps TRBD2 (5 bases). Trimming left V 4 bases short and J 2 bases short, with 12 bases between. The CDR3 sequence is 14 residues long. In germline, CDR1 is MNHEY, CDR2 SMNVEV (reference sequence).

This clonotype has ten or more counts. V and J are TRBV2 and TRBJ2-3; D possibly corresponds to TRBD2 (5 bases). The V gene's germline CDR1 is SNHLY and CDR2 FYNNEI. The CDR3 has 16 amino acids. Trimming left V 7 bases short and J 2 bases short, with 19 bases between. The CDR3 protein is CASIGVASWTTDTQYF. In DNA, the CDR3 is TGTGCCAGCATCGGGGTGGCTAGCTGGACCACAGATACGCAGTATTTT.

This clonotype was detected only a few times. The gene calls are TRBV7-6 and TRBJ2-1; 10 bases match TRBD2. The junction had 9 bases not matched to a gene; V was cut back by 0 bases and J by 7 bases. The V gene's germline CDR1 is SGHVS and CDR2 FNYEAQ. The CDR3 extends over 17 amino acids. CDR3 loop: CASSLAPSGRARNEQFF. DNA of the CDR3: TGTGCCAGCAGCTTAGCCCCCAGCGGGAGGGCCCGAAATGAGCAGTTCTTC.

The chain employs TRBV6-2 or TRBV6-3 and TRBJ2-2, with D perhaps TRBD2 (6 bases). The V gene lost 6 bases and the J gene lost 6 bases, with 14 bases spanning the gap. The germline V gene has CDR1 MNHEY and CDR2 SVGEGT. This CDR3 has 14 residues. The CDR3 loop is CASRALAWAGELFF. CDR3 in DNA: TGTGCCAGCAGGGCTCTAGCGTGGGCCGGGGAGCTGTTTTTT.